The next 9 T cell receptor beta chains were all read from a single sample in a study of cytomegalovirus exposure and HLA in healthy donors. PCR employed 60 Vbeta and 13 Jbeta primers. TCRdb's table, derived via immunoSEQ multiplex PCR, lists solely in-frame clones and lacks some. The sample gives about 130,000 clones, roughly 80% of which show up once; more than 1% is in the top ten. What was sequenced was PBMCs. These receptors originate from a female donor in good health and CMV-seronegative.

The chain uses TRBV4-1 and TRBJ1-1; TRBD1 is a possible D gene (5 bases). The germline V gene encodes CDR1 MGHRA and CDR2 YSYEKL. The V end was cut by 0 bases, the J end by 13 bases, with 21 bases between. The CDR3 length is 15 residues. The CDR3 DNA reads TGCGCCAGCAGCCAAGATGTAAAGGGCCGGTTGGGGGGTTTCTTT. It is translated as CASSQDVKGRLGGFF.

The genes are TRBV15 and TRBJ2-1; 12 nucleotides agree with TRBD1. Per the germline V gene, CDR1 is LNHNV and CDR2 is YYDKDF (reference sequence). This CDR3 spans 17 amino acids. With V trimmed by 0 bases and J by 7 bases, 7 bases remained unmatched. This chain's CDR3 is CATSREVGQGARNEQFF. The CDR3 bases are TGTGCCACCAGCAGAGAGGTGGGACAGGGGGCAAGAAATGAGCAGTTCTTC.

Here the CDR3 DNA reads TGTGCCAGCAGCGTGTCGGGAGCCGAAGAGACCCAGTACTTC. Its protein product is CASSVSGAEETQYF. V is TRBV9 and J is TRBJ2-5, with D perhaps TRBD2 (6 bases). Looked up from germline, CDR1 is SGDLS and CDR2 is YYNGEE. This CDR3 comprises 14 residues. V was cut by 2 bases and J by 3 bases, with 11 bases left in between. Full variable domain (outside the CDR3, taken from reference TRBV9 and TRBJ2-5): DSGVTQTPKHLITATGQRVTLRCSPRSGDLSVYWYQQSLDQGLQFLIQYYNGEERAKGNILERFSAQQFPDLHSELNLSSLELGDSALYFCASSVSGAEETQYFGPGTRLLVL.

V and J are TRBV28 and TRBJ2-7, with TRBD2 identical over 9 bases. Germline V CDR1 and CDR2: MDHEN, SYDVKM. This CDR3 spans 16 amino acids. V was clipped by 6 bases and J by 2 bases; unmatched bases: 11. CDR3 in amino acids: CASSPSGSGRPYEQYF. For the CDR3, the DNA is TGTGCCAGCAGCCCCTCGGGTAGCGGGAGACCCTACGAGCAGTACTTC.

This clone was seen only once. The J gene is TRBJ2-5, the V gene TRBV2; 7 nucleotides align to TRBD1. Per the germline V gene, CDR1 is SNHLY and CDR2 is FYNNEI. This CDR3 has 14 amino acids. The V gene end was trimmed by 6 bases and the J gene end by 2 bases; junction bases not matched to a gene: 6. CDR3 residues: CASRGTAAQETQYF. CDR3 coding DNA: TGTGCCAGCAGGGGGACAGCCGCACAAGAGACCCAGTACTTC. Supplemented by reference TRBV2 and TRBJ2-5, the full variable domain reads EPEVTQTPSHQVTQMGQEVILRCVPISNHLYFYWYRQILGQKVEFLVSFYNNEISEKSEIFDDQFSVERPDGSNFTLKIRSTKLEDSAMYFCASRGTAAQETQYFGPGTRLLVL.

The rearrangement links TRBV29-1 to TRBJ2-1; perhaps TRBD2 as D (7 bases). In germline, CDR1 is SQVTM, CDR2 ANQGSEA. V was cut by 4 bases and J by 3 bases, with 10 bases left in between. There are 13 residues in the CDR3. CDR3 coding DNA: TGCAGCGTTGCGGGGGGCGTCTACAATGAGCAGTTCTTC. It codes for CSVAGGVYNEQFF.

The chain joins TRBV4-1 to TRBJ2-7; the D gene is possibly TRBD1 (5 bases). The CDR3 is made up of 14 amino acids. Between the trimmed V and J ends, which lost 0 bases and 4 bases, there was a span of 10 bases. The V gene's germline CDR1 is MGHRA and CDR2 YSYEKL. CDR3 protein: CASSQDLGAYEQYF. The CDR3 coding sequence is TGCGCCAGCAGCCAAGATCTAGGGGCGTACGAGCAGTACTTC.

This clone was counted between two and nine times. The chain employs TRBV29-1 and TRBJ1-1; D gene unclear. The V and J ends lost 3 bases and 4 bases respectively, with 15 bases between them. The CDR3 extends over 14 amino acids. Per the germline V gene, CDR1 is SQVTM and CDR2 is ANQGSEA. This CDR3 is CSVDILGKGTEAFF. The CDR3 DNA reads TGCAGCGTTGATATACTAGGGAAGGGCACTGAAGCTTTCTTT. The complete variable domain, with remaining parts taken from reference TRBV29-1 and TRBJ1-1, reads SAVISQKPSRDICQRGTSLTIQCQVDSQVTMMFWYRQQPGQSLTLIATANQGSEATYESGFVIDKFPISRPNLTFSTLTVSNMSPEDSSIYLCSVDILGKGTEAFFGQGTRLTVV.

This chain connects TRBV4-1 to TRBJ2-4; unclear D gene. Trimming left V 3 bases short and J 0 bases short, with 18 bases between. CDR1 is MGHRA and CDR2 is YSYEKL in the germline V gene. This CDR3 region has 18 residues. CDR3 bases: TGCGCCAGCAGCCATGTCCCGGGTGCCTTGATAGCCAAAAACATTCAGTACTTC. Translation: CASSHVPGALIAKNIQYF.